A selection of T cell receptor beta chains follows, all from one sample in a study of blood T cell repertoires in COVID-19. TCRdb's copy holds only in-frame clones and misses some; the assay was immunoSEQ multiplex PCR. The top ten clones hold 1.5% to 2% of a sample with around 130,000 clones, less than 85% of them seen once. The sequencing input was PBMCs or T cells enriched from blood (not recorded which). These receptors all stem from a young woman who had been exposed to COVID-19. Each CDR3 is given with its conserved first and last residue. A D gene is named only where the DNA matches it firmly. Size tells how often a clone was seen (once, few, many) or the class of an expanded clone, and some rows leave it out.

14	TRBV7-5	-	TRBJ2-7	-	TGTGTCAGAAGCTTATGCGCTAGTTTCTACGAGCAGTACTTC	CVRSLCASFYEQYF
13	TRBV5-6	-	TRBJ1-1	-	TGTGCCAGCAGCTTAACGGGGAACACTGAAGCTTTCTTT	CASSLTGNTEAFF
16	TRBV10-3	-	TRBJ2-7	TRBD2	TGTGCCATCGGGTTTAGCGGGAGTCAAACAACCTACGAGCAGTACTTC	CAIGFSGSQTTYEQYF
15	TRBV7-9	-	TRBJ2-1	-	TGTGCCAGCAGCGCGAGGGGCAGGGGATCGGGTGAGCAGTTCTTC	CASSARGRGSGEQFF
12	TRBV7-9	-	TRBJ1-2	-	TGTGCCAGCAGCTTAGCGGCGGATGGCTACACCTTC	CASSLAADGYTF
9	TRBV20-1	-	TRBJ1-6	-	TGCAGTGCCTATTCACCCCTCCACTTT	CSAYSPLHF
16	TRBV15	once	TRBJ2-1	TRBD2	TGTGCCACCAGCTCAAGAAGTCTAGCGGGGGACAATGAGCAGTTCTTC	CATSSRSLAGDNEQFF
15	TRBV6-5	-	TRBJ1-5	TRBD1	TGTGCCAGCAGTTACGGACAGGGTAACAATCAGCCCCAGCATTTT	CASSYGQGNNQPQHF
14	TRBV6-2/TRBV6-3	-	TRBJ2-7	TRBD2	TGTGCCAGCAGCAGACTAGCGGGAGGCTACGAGCAGTACTTC	CASSRLAGGYEQYF
16	TRBV15	-	TRBJ1-1	-	TGTGCCACCAGCAGAGGGGAGGGTTGGGGGAACACTGAAGCTTTCTTT	CATSRGEGWGNTEAFF
15	TRBV7-9	-	TRBJ1-2	TRBD1	TGTGCCAGCAGCCCCGGACAGGGGGCGAAGGATGGCTACACCTTC	CASSPGQGAKDGYTF
17	TRBV28	once	TRBJ1-2	TRBD1	TGTGCCAGCAGTTCCGCTACGACAGGGGGCGCGTATTATGGCTACACCTTC	CASSSATTGGAYYGYTF
15	TRBV4-3	-	TRBJ2-7	-	TGCGCCAGCAGCCAAGATTTCACAGGGAACTACGAGCAGTACTTC	CASSQDFTGNYEQYF
14	TRBV6-2/TRBV6-3	-	TRBJ2-1	-	TGTGCCAGCAGCGAACTAGCCGCTTACAATGAGCAGTTCTTC	CASSELAAYNEQFF
13	TRBV5-4	few	TRBJ2-7	TRBD2	TGTGCCAATAAGCGGGAGGGCAGTGACGAGCAGTACTTC	CANKREGSDEQYF
15	TRBV28	-	TRBJ1-3	-	TGTGCCAGCAGTTTATATGGACATACCGGAAACACCATATATTTT	CASSLYGHTGNTIYF
15	TRBV9	-	TRBJ2-7	-	TGTGCCAGCAGCGTAGTGGGACATCCGACTTACGAGCAGTACTTC	CASSVVGHPTYEQYF
16	TRBV10-3	-	TRBJ1-6	-	TGTGCCATCAGTGATGTTACAGGGTACGGTAATTCACCCCTCCACTTT	CAISDVTGYGNSPLHF
16	TRBV18	once	TRBJ2-2	TRBD2	TGTGCCAGCTCAACGACTAGCGGGGCGAACACCGGGGAGCTGTTTTTT	CASSTTSGANTGELFF
12	TRBV13	-	TRBJ2-1	-	TGTGCCACCCCGGGACTCTACAATGAGCAGTTCTTC	CATPGLYNEQFF
15	TRBV11-2	few	TRBJ1-6	TRBD1	TGTGCCAGCAGCTTTCAGGGGACAGGGGTATCACCCCTCCACTTT	CASSFQGTGVSPLHF
14	TRBV9	-	TRBJ2-3	-	TGTGCCAGCAGCGTATTAGTGTCCACAGATACGCAGTATTTT	CASSVLVSTDTQYF
12	TRBV30	once	TRBJ2-5	-	TGTGCCTGGGGGCAACAGGGAGAGACCCAGTACTTC	CAWGQQGETQYF
14	TRBV11-2	-	TRBJ2-3	-	TGTGCCAGCAGCTTTAGCGGTCCCACAGATACGCAGTATTTT	CASSFSGPTDTQYF